The rows below give T cell receptor beta chains drawn from one sample of a study of blood T cell repertoires in COVID-19. Assay: immunoSEQ multiplex PCR; the TCRdb copy retains only in-frame clones and omits some. The data hold roughly 97,000 clones, with around 87% observed a single time. Material: peripheral blood. These receptors were collected from a human donor in a cohort sampled during active COVID-19. Both conserved end residues are part of each CDR3. D genes are given only for firm matches. Where a row states a size, it is once, few, many or the class of an expanded clone; other rows omit it.

j_call v_call clone_size d_call cdr3_nt cdr3_aa
TRBJ2-4 TRBV19 - - TGTGCCAGTAGTATGGGGGCGTCTTCCGTCGGCAAAAACATTCAGTACTTC CASSMGASSVGKNIQYF
TRBJ1-5 TRBV2 - TRBD1 TGTGCCAGCAGTCCTGGACAGGGGGCTTACCAGCCCCAGCATTTT CASSPGQGAYQPQHF
TRBJ2-7 TRBV6-5 - - TGTGCCAGCAGTTACGGGCAGGGTTCCTACGAGCAGTACTTC CASSYGQGSYEQYF
TRBJ1-4 TRBV2 once TRBD1 TGTGCCAGCAGGGGGACAGTAACTAATGAAAAACTGTTTTTT CASRGTVTNEKLFF
TRBJ1-2 TRBV3-1/TRBV3-2 - - TGTGCCAGCAGCGGTAGTACGCTTTATGGCTACACCTTC CASSGSTLYGYTF
TRBJ2-7 TRBV28 - TRBD1 TGTGCCAGCTCTATCATTGGGCAGGGGGCGCGTCAAGAGCAGTACTTC CASSIIGQGARQEQYF
TRBJ2-7 TRBV5-6 - - TGTGCCAGCAGCCCTATGGGGGGTAACGAGCAGTACTTC CASSPMGGNEQYF
TRBJ2-7 TRBV9 - - TGTGCCAGCAGCGTACTAGTCTACGACTACGAGCAGTACTTC CASSVLVYDYEQYF
TRBJ2-1 TRBV6-6 - - TGTGCCAGCAGGTCTATAGTACGCCATGAGCAGTTCTTC CASRSIVRHEQFF
TRBJ1-2 TRBV28 - TRBD1 TGTGCCAGCAGCTTAATCTCGACAGGGGGCGCGAACGGCTACACCTTC CASSLISTGGANGYTF
TRBJ2-7 TRBV15 - TRBD2 TGTGCCACCAGCAGAGATCGTATAGCGGGAGGGCCAACCCCATTGTACGAGCAGTACTTC CATSRDRIAGGPTPLYEQYF
TRBJ1-6 TRBV5-5 - TRBD1 TGTGCCAGCAGCCCGGGACAGGGCAATTCACCCCTCCACTTT CASSPGQGNSPLHF
TRBJ2-6 TRBV7-9 - - TGTGCCAGCAGCTTAAGGGGGCGGGGGGCTGGGGCCAACGTCCTGACTTTC CASSLRGRGAGANVLTF
TRBJ1-6 TRBV2 - - TGTGCCAGCAGTGAGTGGGGAGGGGTTTCACCCCTCCACTTT CASSEWGGVSPLHF
TRBJ2-2 TRBV29-1 - TRBD2 TGCAGCGTAGCAGGACTAGCGGGAGTCGGGAGCTTTAACACCGGGGAGCTGTTTTTT CSVAGLAGVGSFNTGELFF
TRBJ2-7 TRBV6-1 - - TGTGCCAGCAGTGACATCCTCTCGGACGAGCAGTACTTC CASSDILSDEQYF
TRBJ2-7 TRBV7-3 - TRBD2 TGTGCCAGCAGCCCGGAAGGTGGGACTACCGAGCAGTACTTC CASSPEGGTTEQYF
TRBJ2-1 TRBV5-1 - TRBD1 TGCGCCAGCAGCTTGGCCTCTTTAGGGGGCGGAAGGTACAATGAGCAGTTCTTC CASSLASLGGGRYNEQFF
TRBJ1-2 TRBV14 - - TGTGCCAGCAGCTACTCCCGGGGTATGAGCGATGGCTACACCTTC CASSYSRGMSDGYTF
TRBJ2-3 TRBV7-3 - - TGTGCCAGCAGCTTAACCAGGGTGTCGGCAGATACGCAGTATTTT CASSLTRVSADTQYF
TRBJ2-3 TRBV6-5 once TRBD2 TGTGCCAGCATAAGACTAGCGGGAGGGGCAGATACGCAGTATTTT CASIRLAGGADTQYF
TRBJ2-1 TRBV12-3/TRBV12-4 - - TGTGCCAGCAGTTTTGAGCGAGGGTCAGGGCAGTTCTTC CASSFERGSGQFF
TRBJ2-7 TRBV5-8 - TRBD2 TGTGCCAGCAGCGAGGCGGGGGGAACCTACGAGCAGTACTTC CASSEAGGTYEQYF
TRBJ2-7 TRBV29-1 - - TGCAGCGCCATATCTAGTTCCTACGAGCAGTACTTC CSAISSSYEQYF
TRBJ2-7 TRBV19 - - TGTGCCAGTAGTATTGGAGGGCAGGGTTCCTTCTCCGAGCAGTACTTC CASSIGGQGSFSEQYF
TRBJ1-2 TRBV4-3 - TRBD1 TGCGCCAGCAGCCAAGATAGGGGACAGGTGATGGGCTACACCTTC CASSQDRGQVMGYTF
TRBJ2-3 TRBV10-3 - - TGTGCCATCAGTGAGTCGACTTCAGATACGCAGTATTTT CAISESTSDTQYF
TRBJ2-6 TRBV19 once - TGTGCCAGTAGTATTTTGGCAGGTAGCTCTGGGGCCAACGTCCTGACTTTC CASSILAGSSGANVLTF
TRBJ2-2 TRBV5-1 - TRBD1 TGCGCCAGCAGCCTAGGGACAGGAGGTACCGGGGAGCTGTTTTTT CASSLGTGGTGELFF
TRBJ2-7 TRBV24-1 - TRBD2 TGTGCCACCTCTAGCGGGAGTCATTCTACCTACGAGCAGTACTTC CATSSGSHSTYEQYF
TRBJ2-1 TRBV10-1 - - TGCGCCAGCAGTGAGGCTACAGAAAGCTCCTACAATGAGCAGTTCTTC CASSEATESSYNEQFF
TRBJ2-7 TRBV7-9 - - TGTGCCAGCAGCTTACTCGCAGGCGGGGTAGGGTTGGGCGAGCAGTACTTC CASSLLAGGVGLGEQYF
TRBJ2-7 TRBV6-5 - TRBD2 TGTGCCGCGGGAGGGCGGCCAAGTTCCTACGAGCAGTACTTC CAAGGRPSSYEQYF
TRBJ2-7 TRBV7-7 - TRBD2 TGTGCCAGCAGCTCCTTTCGACTAGCGGGAGACTTCCACGAGCAGTACTTC CASSSFRLAGDFHEQYF
TRBJ2-2 TRBV7-2 - TRBD1 TGTGCCAGCAGCTTAGATGGACAGGGCGGTGGTACCGGGGAGCTGTTTTTT CASSLDGQGGGTGELFF
TRBJ2-3 TRBV11-3 - - TGTGCCAGCAGCTTAACTAGCCCAGATACGCAGTATTTT CASSLTSPDTQYF
TRBJ1-5 TRBV2 once - TGTGCCAGCAGTGCAAACATGAATCAGCCCCAGCATTTT CASSANMNQPQHF
TRBJ1-4 TRBV5-1 - - TGCGCCAGCAGCTTGGAAGTGCAGGCTAATGAAAAACTGTTTTTT CASSLEVQANEKLFF
TRBJ2-2 TRBV4-2 once TRBD2 TGTGCCAGCAGCCATACGATAGCGGGAGGGACCGGGGAGCTGTTTTTT CASSHTIAGGTGELFF
TRBJ2-5 TRBV7-3 - - TGTGCCAGCAGCTTAACCGGACTGGTCCAAGAGACCCAGTACTTC CASSLTGLVQETQYF
TRBJ2-5 TRBV7-2 - TRBD2 TGTGCCAGCAGCTTACTGGGGGGGGGAACCCAGTACTTC CASSLLGGGTQYF
TRBJ2-5 TRBV28 - TRBD2 TGTGCCAGCAGTTTGCCTAGCGGGAGGGATGTTGGAGAGACCCAGTACTTC CASSLPSGRDVGETQYF
TRBJ2-2 TRBV18 - TRBD2 TGTGCCAGCTCACGTCCAGCGGGAGTAACGAACACCGGGGAGCTGTTTTTT CASSRPAGVTNTGELFF
TRBJ2-7 TRBV7-8 - - TGTGCCAGCAGCTTTGGCGCGGGGTCTGTCTACGAGCAGTACTTC CASSFGAGSVYEQYF
TRBJ1-2 TRBV27 - TRBD1 TGTGCCAGCAGAGCAGGACAGGCCACTAACTATGGCTACACCTTC CASRAGQATNYGYTF
TRBJ2-5 TRBV5-1 - - TGCGCCAGCAGCGTGGGGGACACCATTATGCGGGAGACCCAGTACTTC CASSVGDTIMRETQYF
TRBJ2-3 TRBV21-1 - - TGTGCCAGCAGACCCCAGGGACAGGGGGAGGAGGATACGCAGTATTTT CASRPQGQGEEDTQYF
TRBJ2-2 TRBV6-2/TRBV6-3 - - TGTGCCAGCAGTGCGACGGGGGAGAACACCGGGGAGCTGTTTTTT CASSATGENTGELFF
TRBJ2-3 TRBV10-3 - - TGTGCCATCAGTGGCCCGGGCACAGATACGCAGTATTTT CAISGPGTDTQYF
TRBJ1-1 TRBV27 - TRBD1 TGTGCCAGCAGAACGGACAGGGGAGAGAGGGACACTGAAGCTTTCTTT CASRTDRGERDTEAFF
TRBJ2-2 TRBV5-4 - - TGTGCCAGCAGCTCGACGAGACAAGGCGGGGAGCTGTTTTTT CASSSTRQGGELFF